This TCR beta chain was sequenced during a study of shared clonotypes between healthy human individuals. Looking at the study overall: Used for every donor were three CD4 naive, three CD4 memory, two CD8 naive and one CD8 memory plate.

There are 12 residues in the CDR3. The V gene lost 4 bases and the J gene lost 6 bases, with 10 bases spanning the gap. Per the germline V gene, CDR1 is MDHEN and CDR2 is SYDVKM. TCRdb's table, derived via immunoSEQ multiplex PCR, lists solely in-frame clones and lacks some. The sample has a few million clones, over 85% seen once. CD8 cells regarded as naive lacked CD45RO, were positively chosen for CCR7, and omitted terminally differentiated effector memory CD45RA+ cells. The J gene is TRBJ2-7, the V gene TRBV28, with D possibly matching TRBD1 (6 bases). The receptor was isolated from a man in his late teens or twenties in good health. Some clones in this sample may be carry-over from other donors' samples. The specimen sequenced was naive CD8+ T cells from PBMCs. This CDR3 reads CASSSGDGEQYF. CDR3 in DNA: TGTGCCAGCAGTTCAGGGGACGGCGAGCAGTACTTC.